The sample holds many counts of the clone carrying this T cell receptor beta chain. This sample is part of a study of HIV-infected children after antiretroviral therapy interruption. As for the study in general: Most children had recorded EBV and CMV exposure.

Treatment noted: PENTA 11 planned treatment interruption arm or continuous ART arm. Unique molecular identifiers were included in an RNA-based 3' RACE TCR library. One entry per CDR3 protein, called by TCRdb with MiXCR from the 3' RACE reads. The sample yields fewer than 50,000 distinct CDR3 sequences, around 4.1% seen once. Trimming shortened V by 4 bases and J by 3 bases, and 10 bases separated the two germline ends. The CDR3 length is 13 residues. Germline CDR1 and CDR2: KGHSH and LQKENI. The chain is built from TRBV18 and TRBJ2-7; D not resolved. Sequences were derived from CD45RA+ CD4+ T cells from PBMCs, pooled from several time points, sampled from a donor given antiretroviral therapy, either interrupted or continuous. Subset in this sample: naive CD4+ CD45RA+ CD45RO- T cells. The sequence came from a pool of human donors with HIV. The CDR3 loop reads CASSLDGGYEQYF. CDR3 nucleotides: TGTGCCAGCTCACTGGATGGCGGCTACGAGCAGTACTTC. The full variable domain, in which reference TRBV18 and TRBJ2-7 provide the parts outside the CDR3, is NAGVMQNPRHLVRRRGQEARLRCSPMKGHSHVYWYRQLPEEGLKFMVYLQKENIIDESGMPKERFSAEFPKEGPSILRIQQVVRGDSAAYFCASSLDGGYEQYFGPGTRLTVT.